The present T cell receptor beta chain was sequenced within a study of beta chain features in type 1 diabetes. Study as a whole: All samples combined gave roughly 100,000,000 sorted cells for examination.

The collection from each donor was one heparinised blood draw averaging roughly 100 mL. Sort purity for all populations was recorded as exceeding 98%. Findings and caveats of the study: TCRB CDR3s were moderately but significantly shorter in Type 1 diabetes patients in all four CD4+ subsets.

With V trimmed by 6 bases and J by 6 bases, 3 bases remained unmatched. Germline V gene lookup returns CDR1 SQVTM and CDR2 ANQGSEA. The CDR3 runs to 12 residues. Reverse transcription of all isolated RNA meant that expressed TCRB transcripts were sequenced. Sequencing was performed with immunoSEQ multiplex PCR; in TCRdb, only in-frame clones are kept and a portion is missing. The sample records 150,000 to 200,000 clones, around 63% being singletons. A remark on this clone: The antigen remains unidentified.

The source is a young man with type 1 diabetes. Sequenced: naive CD4+ T cells from blood. This chain connects TRBV29-1 to TRBJ2-1; 9 nucleotides match TRBD2. The CDR3 here is CSVGTSSNEQFF. DNA of the CDR3: TGCAGCGTGGGGACTAGCTCCAATGAGCAGTTCTTC.